These T cell receptor beta chains were read from a single sample in a study of technical replicates of blood from several donors. Produced via immunoSEQ multiplex PCR; TCRdb's table is partial and in-frame only. The sample comprises around 100,000 clones, just under 95% of which are singletons, and roughly 0.35% rests with the top ten. Specimen: T cells isolated from PBMCs. These receptors were collected from a human donor in good health. Both conserved end residues are part of each CDR3. A D gene is named only where the DNA matches it firmly. Size is stated for part of the rows, as once, few or many counts, or as a class when the clone is expanded.

cdr3_aa | cdr3_nt | cdr3_length | j_call | d_call | v_call | clone_size
CASTQLPGPNTEAFF | TGTGCCAGCACACAATTACCAGGGCCGAACACTGAAGCTTTCTTT | 15 | TRBJ1-1 | - | TRBV27 | -
CASSLEQINQPQHF | TGTGCCAGCAGCTTAGAACAGATTAATCAGCCCCAGCATTTT | 14 | TRBJ1-5 | - | TRBV7-9 | -
CASSGQGAPVISYGYTF | TGTGCCAGCAGCGGGCAGGGGGCTCCGGTTATAAGCTATGGCTACACCTTC | 17 | TRBJ1-2 | TRBD1 | TRBV9 | -
CASSPMEEGAPDTQYF | TGTGCCAGCAGCCCCATGGAGGAGGGAGCCCCAGATACGCAGTATTTT | 16 | TRBJ2-3 | - | TRBV4-2 | -
CASSYPGQTIYEQYF | TGTGCCAGCAGCTACCCGGGACAGACGATCTACGAGCAGTACTTC | 15 | TRBJ2-7 | TRBD1 | TRBV11-1 | -
CATSRERGSQETQYF | TGTGCCACCAGCAGAGAGAGAGGTAGCCAAGAGACCCAGTACTTC | 15 | TRBJ2-5 | - | TRBV15 | -
CASSRDTLGYGYTF | TGTGCCAGCAGCCGGGACACCCTAGGATATGGCTACACCTTC | 14 | TRBJ1-2 | - | TRBV7-2 | -
CASSSEETQYF | TGTGCCAGCAGCTCAGAAGAGACCCAGTACTTC | 11 | TRBJ2-5 | - | TRBV13 | once
CASSTGQGEKAQHF | TGTGCCAGCAGCACCGGACAGGGGGAAAAGGCCCAGCATTTT | 14 | TRBJ1-5 | TRBD1 | TRBV7-9 | -
CASSLSDYSNQPQHF | TGTGCCAGCAGCTTATCAGATTATAGCAATCAGCCCCAGCATTTT | 15 | TRBJ1-5 | - | TRBV7-6 | -
CASTGGTSRYEQYF | TGTGCCAGCACCGGCGGGACGTCCCGTTACGAGCAGTACTTC | 14 | TRBJ2-7 | - | TRBV2 | few
CASTYRDLSSTDTQYF | TGTGCCAGCACATACCGGGACTTATCTAGCACAGATACGCAGTATTTT | 16 | TRBJ2-3 | - | TRBV6-6 | -
CASSFGRGNYGYTF | TGTGCCAGCAGCTTTGGCAGGGGTAACTATGGCTACACCTTC | 14 | TRBJ1-2 | - | TRBV5-4 | -